This record concerns one T cell receptor (beta chain) sequence. These data come from a study of T cell changes during pregnancy in multiple sclerosis. The CDR3 extends over 13 amino acids. Trimming cost V 1 base and J 5 bases, with 7 bases left between them. Germline assignment: CDR1 SEHNR and CDR2 FQNEAQ (reference sequence). Repertoires were generated with immunoSEQ multiplex PCR, while TCRdb's copy carries only in-frame clones and drops some. The top ten clones hold 5.5% to 6.5% of a sample with more than 35,000 clones, around nine tenths of them seen once. The sequencing here drew on CD8+ T cells from peripheral blood mononuclear cells, taken after pregnancy. V and J are TRBV7-9 and TRBJ2-3; D may be TRBD2 (5 bases). This TCR was sampled from a female donor in good health, enrolled as a control in a pregnancy study. The CDR3: CASSLEGEDTQYF. CDR3 in DNA: TGTGCCAGCAGCTTAGAGGGAGAAGATACGCAGTATTTT. Full variable domain (outside the CDR3, taken from reference TRBV7-9 and TRBJ2-3): DTGVSQNPRHKITKRGQNVTFRCDPISEHNRLYWYRQTLGQGPEFLTYFQNEAQLEKSRLLSDRFSAERPKGSFSTLEIQRTEQGDSAMYLCASSLEGEDTQYFGPGTRLTVL.